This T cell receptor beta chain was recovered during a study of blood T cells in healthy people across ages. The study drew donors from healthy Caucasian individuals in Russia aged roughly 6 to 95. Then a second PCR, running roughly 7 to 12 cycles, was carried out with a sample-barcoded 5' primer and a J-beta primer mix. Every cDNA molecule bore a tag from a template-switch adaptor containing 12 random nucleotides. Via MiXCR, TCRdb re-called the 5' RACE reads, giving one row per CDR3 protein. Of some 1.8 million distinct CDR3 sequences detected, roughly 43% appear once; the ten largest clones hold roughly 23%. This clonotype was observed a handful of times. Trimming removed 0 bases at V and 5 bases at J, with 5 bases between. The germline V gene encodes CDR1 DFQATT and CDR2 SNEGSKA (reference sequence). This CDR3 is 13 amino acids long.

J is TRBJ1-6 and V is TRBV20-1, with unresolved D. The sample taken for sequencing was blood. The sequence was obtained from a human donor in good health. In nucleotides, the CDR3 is TGCAGTGCTAGAGAGCAGAATAATTCACCCCTCCACTTT. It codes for CSAREQNNSPLHF.